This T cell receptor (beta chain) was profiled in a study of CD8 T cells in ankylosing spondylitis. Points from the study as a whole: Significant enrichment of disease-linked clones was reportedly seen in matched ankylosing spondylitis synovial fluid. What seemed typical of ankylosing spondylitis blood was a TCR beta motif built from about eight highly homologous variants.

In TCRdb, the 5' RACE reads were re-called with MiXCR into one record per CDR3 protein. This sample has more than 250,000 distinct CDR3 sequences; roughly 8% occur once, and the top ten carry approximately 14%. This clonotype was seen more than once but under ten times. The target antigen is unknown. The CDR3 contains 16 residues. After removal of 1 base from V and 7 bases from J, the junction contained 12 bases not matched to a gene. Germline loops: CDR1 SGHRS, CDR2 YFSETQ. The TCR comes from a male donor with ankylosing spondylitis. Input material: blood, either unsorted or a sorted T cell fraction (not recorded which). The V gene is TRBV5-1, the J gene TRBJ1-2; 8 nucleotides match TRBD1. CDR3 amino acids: CASSLSRDPGGAGYTF. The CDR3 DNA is TGCGCCAGCAGCTTGTCAAGGGACCCAGGGGGCGCTGGCTACACCTTC.